A single sample is the source of the 27 T cell receptor beta chains below, sequenced in a study of neurological immune-mediated disorders. TCRdb recomputed calls from the 5' RACE reads with MiXCR, one row per CDR3 protein. The data contain under 70,000 distinct CDR3 sequences, around 5% of them singletons. The sequenced sample consisted of PBMCs. All receptors derive from a woman in her 30s with multiple sclerosis.

This clonotype came up many times. The V gene is TRBV7-9, the J gene TRBJ2-6; no definite D call. The V and J ends lost 3 bases and 0 bases respectively, with 3 bases between them. CDR1 and CDR2 (germline): SEHNR, FQNEAQ (reference sequence). CDR3 length: 14 residues. CDR3 DNA sequence: TGTGCCAGCAGCTTCTCCTCTGGGGCCAACGTCCTGACTTTC. As protein: CASSFSSGANVLTF. The complete variable domain, with remaining parts taken from reference TRBV7-9 and TRBJ2-6, reads DTGVSQNPRHKITKRGQNVTFRCDPISEHNRLYWYRQTLGQGPEFLTYFQNEAQLEKSRLLSDRFSAERPKGSFSTLEIQRTEQGDSAMYLCASSFSSGANVLTFGAGSRLTVL.

As to this clonotype: A much larger clone lies one base from this, so it may be a read error. The CDR3 loop reads CANSLSGGVYNEQFF. The CDR3, as DNA: TGTGCCAACAGCCTCAGCGGGGGGGTCTACAATGAGCAGTTCTTC. The V gene is TRBV13, the J gene TRBJ2-1, with TRBD2 identical over 10 bases. Germline CDR1 reads PRHDT; CDR2 reads FYEKMQ (reference sequence). The CDR3 sequence is 15 residues long.

V gene TRBV27 combines with J gene TRBJ2-1; a weak D match, TRBD2 (5 bases). V gave up 5 bases and J gave up 3 bases, with 14 bases separating them. Germline lookup yields CDR1 MNHEY and CDR2 SMNVEV (reference sequence). The CDR3 runs to 15 residues. CDR3 amino acids: CASSPQRTSYNEQFF. Here the CDR3 DNA reads TGTGCCAGCAGTCCTCAGCGGACCAGCTACAATGAGCAGTTCTTC.

This clonotype came up many times. The genes are TRBV4-1 and TRBJ1-2, with 11 bases lining up with TRBD1. The ends lost 2 bases at V and 2 bases at J; junction bases unmatched: 1. The CDR3 consists of 15 residues. CDR1 MGHRA and CDR2 YSYEKL come from the germline V gene. Here the CDR3 DNA reads TGCGCCAGCAGCCAAAGGACAGGGGGCAACTATGGCTACACCTTC. This sequence encodes CASSQRTGGNYGYTF.

The sample holds many counts of this clonotype. The V call is TRBV5-1, the J call TRBJ2-7, with a weak D call TRBD2 (5 bases). The V end lost 4 bases, the J end lost 0 bases, and 11 bases lay between the germline ends. This CDR3 has 14 residues. Germline values: CDR1 SGHRS, CDR2 YFSETQ. The CDR3 here is CASSRGAVSYEQYF. The CDR3 DNA follows: TGCGCCAGCAGCCGGGGTGCAGTCTCCTACGAGCAGTACTTC. The full variable domain, completed using reference TRBV5-1 and TRBJ2-7, is KAGVTQTPRYLIKTRGQQVTLSCSPISGHRSVSWYQQTPGQGLQFLFEYFSETQRNKGNFPGRFSGRQFSNSRSEMNVSTLELGDSALYLCASSRGAVSYEQYFGPGTRLTVT.

CDR3 nucleotides: TGTGCCAGCAGCTTAACGGGGTCCGGGGAGCTGTTTTTT. Amino acid sequence: CASSLTGSGELFF. The V and J genes are TRBV7-3 and TRBJ2-2; D is undetermined. The length of the CDR3 is 13 residues. Trimming removed 0 bases from V and 6 bases from J, with 5 bases in between. The germline CDR1 and CDR2 sequences are SGHTA and FQGTGA. Drawing the rest from reference TRBV7-3 and TRBJ2-2, the complete variable domain is GAGVSQTPSNKVTEKGKYVELRCDPISGHTALYWYRQSLGQGPEFLIYFQGTGAADDSGLPNDRFFAVRPEGSVSTLKIQRTERGDSAVYLCASSLTGSGELFFGEGSRLTVL.

The rearrangement uses TRBV5-6 and TRBJ2-5; D possibly uses TRBD1 or TRBD2 (5 bases each). The length of the CDR3 is 14 residues. The germline CDR1 and CDR2 sequences are SGHDT and YYEEEE. V dropped 6 bases and J dropped 2 bases, with 14 bases sitting between them. In nucleotides, the CDR3 is TGTGCCAGCACTGACAGCGGATATCAAGAGACCCAGTACTTC. Translation: CASTDSGYQETQYF. Based on the CDR3 plus reference TRBV5-6 and TRBJ2-5, the full variable domain is DAGVTQSPTHLIKTRGQQVTLRCSPKSGHDTVSWYQQALGQGPQFIFQYYEEEERQRGNFPDRFSGHQFPNYSSELNVNALLLGDSALYLCASTDSGYQETQYFGPGTRLLVL.

This clonotype was observed at least ten times. J is TRBJ1-2 and V is TRBV10-3; 7 bases are shared with TRBD1. This CDR3 is 15 amino acids long. Germline CDR1 and CDR2: ENHRY and SYGVKD. With 2 bases clipped from V and 6 bases from J, the junction kept 9 bases outside the gene matches. As DNA, the CDR3 is TGTGCCATCAGTGAGATCGCTAGGGGGCTGAATGGCTACACCTTC. Its protein is CAISEIARGLNGYTF.

This clonotype was seen many times. The V gene is TRBV12-3 or TRBV12-4, the J gene TRBJ1-1; D is unresolved. The CDR3 totals 13 residues. V was cut by 6 bases and J by 0 bases, with 8 bases left in between. Here the CDR3 DNA reads TGTGCCAGCAGCGGACGTATGAACACTGAAGCTTTCTTT. It translates to CASSGRMNTEAFF.

This clonotype is classed as large (0.1 to 1%). This rearrangement joins TRBV20-1 to TRBJ1-6; D perhaps matches TRBD1 (5 bases). CDR1 DFQATT and CDR2 SNEGSKA come from the germline V gene (reference sequence). This CDR3 region has 15 residues. Deletions cut 0 bases from V and 5 bases from J, with 11 bases between. CDR3 in amino acids: CSARDGRDHNSPLHF. CDR3 nucleotide sequence: TGCAGTGCTAGAGATGGACGGGACCATAATTCACCCCTCCACTTT.

Comment on this clonotype: A much larger clone lies one base from this, so it may be a read error. This chain uses TRBV15 with TRBJ1-5; D may be TRBD1 (5 bases). Germline-derived CDR1 and CDR2 are LNHNV and YYDKDF (reference sequence). The CDR3 spans 13 residues. CDR3 nucleotides: TGTGCCACCAGCCCTACAGGTAATCAGCCCCAGAATTTT. This codes for CATSPTGNQPQNF.

This clonotype was seen a handful of times. This chain uses TRBV20-1 with TRBJ1-6, with D tentatively TRBD1 (5 bases). V lost 6 bases to trimming and J lost 3 bases, with 18 bases between them. CDR3 length equals 16 residues. Germline values: CDR1 DFQATT, CDR2 SNEGSKA (reference sequence). In DNA form, the CDR3 reads TGCAGTGCCAGGGCCGGGGGGACTGTCTATAATTCACCCCTCCACTTT. Its translation is CSARAGGTVYNSPLHF.

This clonotype showed up many times. V is TRBV20-1 and J is TRBJ2-1, with 9 bases lining up with TRBD1. The V segment lost 5 bases and the J segment 9 bases; nucleotides outside the gene matches: 14. Germline loops: CDR1 DFQATT, CDR2 SNEGSKA (reference sequence). The CDR3 runs to 15 residues. The CDR3 DNA follows: TGCAGTGCTTCTCAACGGGACAGGGATTCCAGTGAGCAGTTCTTC. This sequence encodes CSASQRDRDSSEQFF.

This clonotype has a handful of counts. The rearrangement uses TRBV2 and TRBJ1-2; D perhaps matches TRBD1 (5 bases). The CDR3 covers 14 residues. Per germline, CDR1 SNHLY and CDR2 FYNNEI. The germline V and J ends were trimmed by 3 bases and 6 bases, with 14 bases remaining between them. The CDR3 DNA follows: TGTGCCAGCAGTGAGTTGGAGGGGAGTCATGGCTACACCTTC. Its protein product is CASSELEGSHGYTF. Full variable domain (outside the CDR3, taken from reference TRBV2 and TRBJ1-2): EPEVTQTPSHQVTQMGQEVILRCVPISNHLYFYWYRQILGQKVEFLVSFYNNEISEKSEIFDDQFSVERPDGSNFTLKIRSTKLEDSAMYFCASSELEGSHGYTFGSGTRLTVV.

This clonotype has ten or more counts. This chain joins TRBV7-9 and TRBJ1-4; 8 bases agree with TRBD1. J lost 6 bases, V lost 8 bases, and 5 bases had no gene match. The CDR3 runs to 13 residues. The germline V gene encodes CDR1 SEHNR and CDR2 FQNEAQ (reference sequence). The DNA of the CDR3 is TGTGCCAGCCTCTCGGACAGGGATGAAAAACTGTTTTTT. Translating gives CASLSDRDEKLFF. Using reference TRBV7-9 and TRBJ1-4 for the parts outside the CDR3, the full variable domain is DTGVSQNPRHKITKRGQNVTFRCDPISEHNRLYWYRQTLGQGPEFLTYFQNEAQLEKSRLLSDRFSAERPKGSFSTLEIQRTEQGDSAMYLCASLSDRDEKLFFGSGTQLSVL.

V gene TRBV6-5 combines with J gene TRBJ2-7, with 8 bases aligning to TRBD1. V shed 5 bases, J shed 3 bases, and the junction held 9 bases outside the gene matches. CDR1 MNHEY and CDR2 SVGAGI come from the germline V gene. The CDR3 totals 15 residues. The CDR3 DNA reads as TGTGCCAGCAGTACCCCAGGGGGCCTCTTCTACGAGCAGTACTTC. Encoded protein: CASSTPGGLFYEQYF.

This clonotype occurred many times. The germline gene is not matched at one end of the junction; a read error may be the cause. The genes are TRBV5-6 and TRBJ1-3, with TRBD1 as a possible D gene (5 bases). Per germline, CDR1 SGHDT and CDR2 YYEEEE. The CDR3 has 14 residues. Here the CDR3 DNA reads TGTGCCAGCGGCTTCGGGACGGAGAGAAACACCATATATTTT. This codes for CASGFGTERNTIYF.

Comment on this clonotype: It may be a read error: a sequence one base away is much more abundant. V and J are TRBV4-1 and TRBJ2-7; 10 bases map to TRBD1. CDR3 size: 15 residues. Germline V gene lookup returns CDR1 MGHRA and CDR2 YSYEKL. CDR3 coding DNA: TGCTCCAGCAGCCAACCGGGACAGGGGAATTACGAGCAGTACTTC. This gives the protein CSSSQPGQGNYEQYF.

At least ten counts were recorded for this clonotype. The V and J genes are TRBV15 and TRBJ2-5; D may be TRBD1 or TRBD2 (6 bases each). There are 15 residues in the CDR3. The germline gives CDR1 LNHNV, CDR2 YYDKDF (reference sequence). V was cut by 4 bases and J by 1 base, with 13 bases left in between. The CDR3 sequence: CATSMNREAQETQYF. Here the CDR3 DNA reads TGTGCCACCAGCATGAACAGGGAGGCCCAAGAGACCCAGTACTTC.

This clonotype has a count of ten or more. The rearrangement joins TRBV20-1 to TRBJ2-5, with 9 bases aligning to TRBD1. The V segment lost 2 bases and the J segment 5 bases; nucleotides outside the gene matches: 9. The length of the CDR3 is 15 residues. CDR1 DFQATT and CDR2 SNEGSKA come from the germline V gene (reference sequence). The CDR3 bases are TGCAGTGCTAGATGGGACAGGGACGACTCGGAGACCCAGTACTTC. Protein product: CSARWDRDDSETQYF.

A few counts support this clonotype. Germline is not matched at one junction end, which may reflect a read error. The chain links TRBV5-1 to TRBJ1-6; D is possibly TRBD1 (6 bases). The germline V gene encodes CDR1 SGHRS and CDR2 YFSETQ. This CDR3 comprises 15 residues. The CDR3 sequence is CASSLPDRDNSPLNF. CDR3 nucleotides: TGCGCCAGCAGCCTACCGGACAGAGATAATTCACCCCTCAACTTT.

This clonotype qualifies as medium-sized. This chain links TRBV29-1 with TRBJ2-1; possibly TRBD1 for D (6 bases). Trimming took off 7 bases at V and 6 bases at J, with 25 bases between the two ends. This CDR3 comprises 16 residues. The germline gives CDR1 SQVTM, CDR2 ANQGSEA. The CDR3 nucleotides read TGCAGCGCTCTAACCCAGGGGTCTTTTATTTCCAATGAGCAGTTCTTC. Translation gives CSALTQGSFISNEQFF.

This clonotype was counted at least ten times. V gene TRBV6-2 or TRBV6-3 combines with J gene TRBJ2-7; D remains ambiguous. Germline V gives CDR1 MNHEY, CDR2 SVGEGT. Trimming pared 4 bases from V and 6 bases from J, leaving 7 bases between. CDR3 length equals 11 residues. CDR3 protein: CASSFLGEQYF. The CDR3 nucleotides read TGTGCCAGCAGTTTTCTAGGCGAGCAGTACTTC.

At least ten counts were recorded for this clonotype. The V and J genes are TRBV27 and TRBJ1-3, with a weak D call TRBD1 (6 bases). This CDR3 contains 15 residues. V shed 3 bases and J shed 3 bases, with 12 bases lying between them. Per germline, CDR1 MNHEY and CDR2 SMNVEV (reference sequence). CDR3 loop: CASSFRGTVGNTIYF. DNA for the CDR3: TGTGCCAGCAGTTTTAGGGGGACTGTTGGAAACACCATATATTTT.

The chain recombines TRBV7-6 with TRBJ2-3; TRBD2 is a possible D gene (5 bases). The CDR3 runs to 15 residues. V lost 1 base and J 4 bases, leaving 12 bases between the germline ends. The germline gives CDR1 SGHVS, CDR2 FNYEAQ. The CDR3: CASSLGEASPDTQYF. CDR3 coding DNA: TGTGCCAGCAGCTTAGGCGAGGCTAGCCCAGATACGCAGTATTTT.

This clonotype has ten or more counts. This chain connects TRBV20-1 to TRBJ1-6, with no clear D. The CDR3 runs to 15 residues. Germline V gene data show CDR1 as DFQATT and CDR2 as SNEGSKA (reference sequence). Trimming left V 6 bases short and J 6 bases short, with 18 bases between. The CDR3: CSAPSHGQFNSPLHF. The CDR3 bases are TGCAGTGCCCCTTCTCATGGGCAGTTTAATTCACCCCTCCACTTT.

This clonotype was picked up many times. Here the CDR3 reads CASSLGRTGRNTEAFF. CDR3 DNA: TGTGCCAGCAGCTTAGGTCGGACAGGGCGGAACACTGAAGCTTTCTTT. The chain is built from TRBV7-9 and TRBJ1-1; 8 bases line up with TRBD1. Germline V gene data show CDR1 as SEHNR and CDR2 as FQNEAQ (reference sequence). CDR3 length: 16 amino acids. Losses at the gene ends were 1 base for V and 1 base for J; bases not matched to a gene: 5.